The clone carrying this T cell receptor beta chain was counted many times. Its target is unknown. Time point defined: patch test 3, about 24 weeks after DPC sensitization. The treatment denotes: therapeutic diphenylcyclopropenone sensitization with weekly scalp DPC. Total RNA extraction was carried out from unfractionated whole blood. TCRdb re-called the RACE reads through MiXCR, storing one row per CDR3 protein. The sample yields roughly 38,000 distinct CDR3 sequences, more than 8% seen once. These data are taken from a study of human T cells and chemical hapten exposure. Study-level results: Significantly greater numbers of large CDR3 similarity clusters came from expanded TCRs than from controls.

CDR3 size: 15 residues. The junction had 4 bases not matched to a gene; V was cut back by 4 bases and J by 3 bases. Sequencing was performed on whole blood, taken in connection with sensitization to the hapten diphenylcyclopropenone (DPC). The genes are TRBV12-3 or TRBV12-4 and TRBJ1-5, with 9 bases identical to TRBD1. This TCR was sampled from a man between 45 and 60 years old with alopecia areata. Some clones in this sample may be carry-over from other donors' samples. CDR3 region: CASSWGQGSNQPQHF. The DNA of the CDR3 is TGTGCCAGCAGTTGGGGACAGGGTTCCAATCAGCCCCAGCATTTT.